These 18 T cell receptor beta chains were sequenced from one sample in a study of T cell changes during pregnancy in multiple sclerosis. Measured with immunoSEQ multiplex PCR; TCRdb has only the in-frame clones, and not every one. The sample has roughly 40,000 clones, roughly 94% seen once. The sequences come from peripheral blood, collected in the third trimester of pregnancy. The receptors originated from a female donor with multiple sclerosis, enrolled in a pregnancy study.

The chain uses TRBV29-1 and TRBJ2-2; D is possibly TRBD2 (6 bases). The CDR3 consists of 14 residues. The germline CDR1 and CDR2 sequences are SQVTM and ANQGSEA. V lost 6 bases and J lost 2, with 13 bases in between. The CDR3 DNA reads TGCAGCGTGGAGAGCGGGCCTAACACCGGGGAGCTGTTTTTT. Its translation is CSVESGPNTGELFF.

J is TRBJ1-2 and V is TRBV11-3; 7 bases map to TRBD1. The CDR3 spans 13 residues. Looked up from germline, CDR1 is SGHNT and CDR2 is YENEEA. V dropped 6 bases and J dropped 8; count of bases not matched to a gene: 9. In DNA, the CDR3 is TGTGCCAGCAGTGTAGGGGGCTCGAGAGGCTACACCTTC. It is translated as CASSVGGSRGYTF.

The CDR3 sequence: CASSLVAVETQYF. The CDR3 DNA reads TGTGCCAGCAGCTTGGTGGCTGTAGAGACCCAGTACTTC. V usage is TRBV7-6 and J usage is TRBJ2-5; no reliable D call. V was clipped by 3 bases and J by 4 bases, with 9 bases between them. CDR1 and CDR2 (germline): SGHVS, FNYEAQ. There are 13 residues in the CDR3. Filled out from reference TRBV7-6 and TRBJ2-5, the complete variable domain reads GAGVSQSPRYKVTKRGQDVALRCDPISGHVSLYWYRQALGQGPEFLTYFNYEAQQDKSGLPNDRFSAERPEGSISTLTIQRTEQRDSAMYRCASSLVAVETQYFGPGTRLLVL.

The chain recombines TRBV7-3 with TRBJ1-1; D possibly corresponds to TRBD1 (5 bases). Germline V gene lookup returns CDR1 SGHTA and CDR2 FQGTGA. The CDR3 loop spans 13 amino acids. V lost 6 bases, J lost 8 bases, and 16 bases lay in between. The DNA for the CDR3 is TGTGCCAGCAGTCCAGGGTCGGTCCCCGAAGCTTTCTTT. This codes for CASSPGSVPEAFF.

The chain carries TRBV11-3 and TRBJ2-5; TRBD1 agrees at 7 bases. V gave up 3 bases and J gave up 0 bases; unmatched junction bases: 1. CDR3 size: 14 residues. The germline gives CDR1 SGHNT, CDR2 YENEEA. In DNA form, the CDR3 reads TGTGCCAGCAGCTTGGGACAGTACCAAGAGACCCAGTACTTC. Translation: CASSLGQYQETQYF.

The J gene is TRBJ1-2, the V gene TRBV4-2, with D tentatively TRBD1 (6 bases). CDR1 and CDR2 from the germline V gene are LGHNA and YNFKEQ. This CDR3 region has 14 residues. Trimming took off 1 base at V and 5 bases at J, with 11 bases between the two ends. DNA for the CDR3: TGTGCCAGCAGCCAAGGGGAGGGGGTATATGGCTACACCTTC. Its protein product is CASSQGEGVYGYTF.

The chain combines TRBV11-2 with TRBJ2-7, with D tentatively TRBD1 (5 bases). Germline CDR1 SGHAT, CDR2 FQNNGV. The CDR3 covers 15 residues. V shed 0 bases and J shed 6 bases, with 15 bases lying between them. In DNA, the CDR3 is TGTGCCAGCAGCTTAGAGACCGGCAGGGTCGGCGAGCAGTACTTC. Its translation is CASSLETGRVGEQYF.

The V and J genes are TRBV28 and TRBJ2-7, with D hard to call. Germline V lookup: CDR1 MDHEN, CDR2 SYDVKM. The CDR3 has 13 amino acids. V gave up 2 bases and J gave up 3 bases, with 8 bases separating them. The CDR3 DNA reads as TGTGCCAGCAGTTTAAAAGCGATCTACGAGCAGTACTTC. Translation gives CASSLKAIYEQYF.

The chain uses TRBV7-8 and TRBJ2-2; TRBD2 might be the D (6 bases). Germline V CDR1 and CDR2: SGHVS, FQNEAQ. V shed 1 base and J shed 6 bases, with 18 bases lying between them. The CDR3 has 17 amino acids. CDR3 protein: CASSLVGSRENPGELFF. The CDR3 DNA follows: TGTGCCAGCAGCTTAGTCGGGTCTCGGGAGAATCCCGGGGAGCTGTTTTTT.

By sample fraction, this clone is medium-sized. This chain joins TRBV2 and TRBJ1-2, with TRBD1 matching over 9 bases. Per germline, CDR1 SNHLY and CDR2 FYNNEI. Losses at the gene ends were 11 bases for V and 4 bases for J; bases not matched to a gene: 8. This CDR3 contains 13 residues. The CDR3 DNA reads TGTGCCGGGGGACAGGGAGGAACCTATGGCTACACCTTC. Its protein is CAGGQGGTYGYTF. The full variable domain, completed using reference TRBV2 and TRBJ1-2, is EPEVTQTPSHQVTQMGQEVILRCVPISNHLYFYWYRQILGQKVEFLVSFYNNEISEKSEIFDDQFSVERPDGSNFTLKIRSTKLEDSAMYFCAGGQGGTYGYTFGSGTRLTVV.

V is TRBV28 and J is TRBJ2-7; TRBD1 is a possible D gene (5 bases). Germline V gives CDR1 MDHEN, CDR2 SYDVKM. The CDR3 contains 13 residues. V gave up 10 bases and J gave up 7 bases, with 20 bases separating them. The CDR3 nucleotides read TGTGCCACCCTCCCCCCAGCAGGGTATGAGCAGTACTTC. This codes for CATLPPAGYEQYF.

This chain connects TRBV9 to TRBJ2-1, with TRBD2 identical over 10 bases. The V gene end was trimmed by 4 bases and the J gene end by 7 bases; junction bases not matched to a gene: 5. Germline V gene sequence: CDR1 SGDLS, CDR2 YYNGEE. The CDR3 is made up of 14 amino acids. CDR3: CASSTRTSGNEQFF. CDR3 DNA sequence: TGTGCCAGCAGCACAAGGACTAGCGGAAATGAGCAGTTCTTC.

This chain uses TRBV9 with TRBJ2-2, with 7 bases identical to TRBD1. From germline, CDR1 is SGDLS and CDR2 YYNGEE. The CDR3 contains 15 residues. J gave up 5 bases and V 0 bases, and 4 bases lay outside the gene matches. CDR3 region: CASSVEGAGTGELFF. CDR3 nucleotide sequence: TGTGCCAGCAGCGTAGAGGGGGCCGGTACCGGGGAGCTGTTTTTT.

The V gene is TRBV15, the J gene TRBJ2-2; 7 nucleotides align to TRBD1. There are 15 residues in the CDR3. Germline loops: CDR1 LNHNV, CDR2 YYDKDF (reference sequence). J was trimmed by 2 bases and V by 4 bases; bases with no gene match: 4. CDR3 in DNA: TGTGCCACCAGCAAAGACAGGGTCAACACCGGGGAGCTGTTTTTT. Protein product: CATSKDRVNTGELFF.

This chain links TRBV7-2 with TRBJ1-2, with a weak D call TRBD1 (6 bases). Trimming removed 3 bases from V and 4 bases from J, with 24 bases in between. The CDR3 totals 18 residues. The germline gives CDR1 SGHTA, CDR2 FQGNSA. In nucleotides, the CDR3 is TGTGCCAGCAGCTTCCGGGGGGTTAGGATACAGGGCGGCTATGGCTACACCTTC. Its translation: CASSFRGVRIQGGYGYTF.

The rearrangement joins TRBV18 to TRBJ2-5, with D possibly matching TRBD2 (5 bases). Germline V gene sequence: CDR1 KGHSH, CDR2 LQKENI. Deletions cut 5 bases from V and 5 bases from J, with 15 bases between. CDR3 length equals 14 residues. In nucleotides, the CDR3 is TGTGCCAGCTCATTACAGCGGACCCTCGAGACCCAGTACTTC. It is translated as CASSLQRTLETQYF.

J is TRBJ1-3 and V is TRBV2; 7 nucleotides line up with TRBD1. The CDR3 has 15 amino acids. V dropped 3 bases and J dropped 1; count of bases not matched to a gene: 3. In germline, CDR1 is SNHLY, CDR2 FYNNEI. The CDR3, as DNA: TGTGCCAGCAGTGACGACAGGGTGTCTGGAAACACCATATATTTT. Its translation: CASSDDRVSGNTIYF.

The rearrangement uses TRBV27 and TRBJ2-7; tentatively, D is TRBD2 (5 bases). This CDR3 spans 13 amino acids. CDR1 is MNHEY, CDR2 SMNVEV, per germline (reference sequence). Trimming took 4 bases from V and 4 from J, leaving 11 bases between them. The CDR3 DNA reads TGTGCCAGCAGTTCTCTAGCCGATTACGAGCAGTACTTC. Residues: CASSSLADYEQYF.